The rows below give T cell receptor beta chains drawn from one sample of a study of blood T cell repertoires in COVID-19. The repertoire was sequenced with immunoSEQ multiplex PCR; TCRdb's copy has only in-frame clones and lacks some. The repertoire holds roughly 50,000 clones, roughly nine tenths seen once, with 7.5% to 10% in the top ten. Sequencing input: peripheral blood. The receptors stem from a woman in her thirties or forties with active COVID-19. Each CDR3 is given with its conserved first and last residue. The order of the fields is V gene, CDR3 length, CDR3 protein.

V: TRBV12-5; length: 14; CDR3: CASGRGGRNYGYTF
V: TRBV7-9; length: 13; CDR3: CASSLTGNYEQYF
V: TRBV15; length: 14; CDR3: CATSRGGSQETQYF
V: TRBV11-2; length: 13; CDR3: CASMAGSNYGYTF
V: TRBV6-5; length: 13; CDR3: CASKRGGEETQYF
V: TRBV6-5; length: 13; CDR3: CASSSGVGNEQFF
V: TRBV20-1; length: 14; CDR3: CSASTRELDVEQYF
V: TRBV6-2/TRBV6-3; length: 15; CDR3: CASSFTGSSSYEQYF
V: TRBV10-3; length: 13; CDR3: CAIRGSEGNTIYF
V: TRBV2; length: 15; CDR3: CASTLRRGLDEKLFF
V: TRBV18; length: 16; CDR3: CASSTGHGGSNTEAFF
V: TRBV3-1/TRBV3-2; length: 18; CDR3: CASSQEGLAGGLYNEQFF
V: TRBV7-9; length: 16; CDR3: CASSPSRTGGGYGYTF
V: TRBV18; length: 14; CDR3: CASSPLTRNTEAFF
V: TRBV11-3; length: 15; CDR3: CASSFRGIPQETQYF
V: TRBV4-2; length: 20; CDR3: CASSPVWGSRTSVATGELFF
V: TRBV6-5; length: 15; CDR3: CASGVGQGAVGELFF
V: TRBV2; length: 13; CDR3: CASSGDFTDTQYF
V: TRBV7-2; length: 15; CDR3: CASSLAGGPADTQYF
V: TRBV5-1; length: 16; CDR3: CASSLATGPTTDTQYF
V: TRBV11-3; length: 14; CDR3: CASSPGSLFSGYTF
V: TRBV5-1; length: 14; CDR3: CASSSRTGDYEQYF
V: TRBV6-5; length: 12; CDR3: CASSLQGGGYTF
V: TRBV6-5; length: 15; CDR3: CAISPGGPNTGELFF
V: TRBV11-3; length: 16; CDR3: CASSPGLTPSGNTIYF
V: TRBV6-5; length: 13; CDR3: CASSDPGRYEQYF
V: TRBV18; length: 14; CDR3: CASSSDRFYQPQHF
V: TRBV19; length: 15; CDR3: CASSIARLPLYGYTF
V: TRBV12-5; length: 14; CDR3: CASGDGQENSPLHF
V: TRBV27; length: 12; CDR3: CASSSSATEAFF
V: TRBV12-5; length: 13; CDR3: CASGLEQHYGYTF
V: TRBV7-3; length: 16; CDR3: CASSSARGGFTDTQYF
V: TRBV20-1; length: 17; CDR3: CSASGGSPAGKTETQYF
V: TRBV6-5; length: 15; CDR3: CASRPRPSSGNTIYF
V: TRBV29-1; length: 15; CDR3: CSVEHPGQGHEKLFF
V: TRBV7-6; length: 13; CDR3: CASSAPADGELFF
V: TRBV6-2/TRBV6-3; length: 16; CDR3: CASSSLQGFSSYEQYF
V: TRBV6-6; length: 13; CDR3: CASSPRTGETQYF
V: TRBV7-9; length: 13; CDR3: CASSPGQTTEAFF
V: TRBV5-6; length: 15; CDR3: CASSLDAGGPFEQFF
V: TRBV5-4; length: 13; CDR3: CASSLQGGNEQFF
V: TRBV11-3; length: 15; CDR3: CASSLRTGYVYEQYF
V: TRBV7-3; length: 14; CDR3: CASSRDRVNTEAFF